This T cell receptor (beta chain) appears in the sequencing data of a study of cytomegalovirus exposure and HLA in healthy donors. Background on the study: The roughly 110 validation repertoires were reported in a later analysis to have been generated on the same platform as the approximately 700 first-cohort repertoires. General study results and limits: Most TCRs appeared rarely, but some public TCRs recurred in many donors.

This clone showed up just once. Its antigen is as yet unknown. This CDR3 is built from 9 residues. V lost 5 bases to trimming and J lost 13 bases, with 6 bases between them. Per the germline V gene, CDR1 is DFQATT and CDR2 is SNEGSKA (reference sequence). Some clones are missing from TCRdb's copy, which holds only in-frame ones; the method was immunoSEQ multiplex PCR. Of fewer than 140,000 clones in the sample, about 88% were seen once. The clonotype originates from a woman aged 18 to 35 in good health and CMV-seropositive. Sequencing input: PBMCs. The chain is built from TRBV20-1 and TRBJ1-6; D possibly corresponds to TRBD1 (5 bases). CDR3 residues: CSAGAPLHF. The CDR3 DNA reads as TGCAGTGCTGGGGCCCCCCTCCACTTT.